Listed below are T cell receptor beta chains from one sample, sequenced in a study of patients and donors after allogeneic stem cell transplantation. TCRdb used MiXCR to reprocess the RT-PCR reads, holding one entry per CDR3 protein. Of about 230,000 distinct CDR3 sequences listed, approximately 14% are singletons. The specimen sequenced was blood, either unsorted or a sorted T cell fraction (not recorded which). Receptors originate from a human donor who was either an allogeneic HSCT recipient or a stem cell or donor lymphocyte infusion donor (not recorded which). It is not recorded whose cells these are; they may come from a transplant donor. The CDR3 runs from the conserved cysteine through the conserved F or W. Fields, in order: D gene, clone size, V gene, J gene, CDR3 protein, CDR3 DNA. A D gene is named only where the DNA matches it firmly. Size is stated for part of the rows, as once, few or many counts, or as a class when the clone is expanded.

d_gene: -; abundance: -; v_gene: TRBV27; j_gene: TRBJ2-6; CDR3aa: CASRLQGSGANVLTF; CDR3nt: TGTGCCAGCAGGTTACAGGGCTCTGGGGCCAACGTCCTGACTTTC
d_gene: -; abundance: few; v_gene: TRBV29-1; j_gene: TRBJ1-1; CDR3aa: CSVAQLMNTEAFF; CDR3nt: TGCAGCGTTGCACAGCTAATGAACACTGAAGCTTTCTTT
d_gene: -; abundance: many; v_gene: TRBV12-3/TRBV12-4; j_gene: TRBJ1-1; CDR3aa: CASSLVGTEAFF; CDR3nt: TGTGCCAGCAGTTTAGTTGGCACTGAAGCTTTCTTT
d_gene: -; abundance: many; v_gene: TRBV3-1; j_gene: TRBJ1-3; CDR3aa: CASSQASGASGNTIYF; CDR3nt: TGTGCCAGCAGCCAGGCTTCCGGGGCCTCTGGAAACACCATATATTTT
d_gene: -; abundance: -; v_gene: TRBV3-1; j_gene: TRBJ2-5; CDR3aa: CASTLRRLETQYF; CDR3nt: TGTGCCAGCACCCTGCGCAGGTTGGAGACCCAGTACTTC
d_gene: TRBD1; abundance: many; v_gene: TRBV5-1; j_gene: TRBJ2-2; CDR3aa: CASSLERGRAGELFF; CDR3nt: TGCGCCAGCAGCTTGGAGAGGGGGCGTGCCGGGGAGCTGTTTTTT
d_gene: -; abundance: -; v_gene: TRBV12-3/TRBV12-4; j_gene: TRBJ2-1; CDR3aa: CASSLPKYQSSYNEQFF; CDR3nt: TGTGCCAGCAGTTTGCCAAAATATCAAAGCTCCTACAATGAGCAGTTCTTC
d_gene: -; abundance: few; v_gene: TRBV5-5; j_gene: TRBJ2-5; CDR3aa: CASSGGGGETQYF; CDR3nt: TGTGCCAGCAGCGGGGGAGGCGGAGAGACCCAGTACTTC
d_gene: TRBD2; abundance: many; v_gene: TRBV7-3; j_gene: TRBJ2-5; CDR3aa: CASSPFGRQRGNQETQYF; CDR3nt: TGTGCCAGCAGCCCCTTCGGGAGACAGCGGGGGAATCAAGAGACCCAGTACTTC
d_gene: TRBD1; abundance: -; v_gene: TRBV19; j_gene: TRBJ2-1; CDR3aa: CASSITGTGSYNEQFF; CDR3nt: TGTGCCAGTAGTATTACCGGGACAGGATCCTACAATGAGCAGTTCTTC
d_gene: -; abundance: -; v_gene: TRBV12-3/TRBV12-4; j_gene: TRBJ1-2; CDR3aa: CASSLTAFSYGYTF; CDR3nt: TGTGCCAGCAGTTTAACCGCATTCAGCTATGGCTACACCTTC
d_gene: -; abundance: -; v_gene: TRBV27; j_gene: TRBJ2-7; CDR3aa: CASSSLKPLGPSYEQYF; CDR3nt: TGTGCCAGCAGTTCCCTAAAGCCGTTGGGTCCATCCTACGAGCAGTACTTC
d_gene: TRBD2; abundance: -; v_gene: TRBV5-1; j_gene: TRBJ2-5; CDR3aa: CASRGGSGGETQYF; CDR3nt: TGCGCCAGCAGAGGCGGGTCGGGGGGAGAGACCCAGTACTTC
d_gene: -; abundance: -; v_gene: TRBV5-6; j_gene: TRBJ2-3; CDR3aa: CASSWGTELAPSSTDTQYF; CDR3nt: TGTGCCAGCAGCTGGGGGACGGAACTCGCCCCTTCTAGCACAGATACGCAGTATTTT
d_gene: TRBD2; abundance: few; v_gene: TRBV18; j_gene: TRBJ2-7; CDR3aa: CASSRGGGVYEQYF; CDR3nt: TGTGCCAGCTCCCGCGGGGGGGGGGTCTACGAGCAGTACTTC
d_gene: TRBD2; abundance: few; v_gene: TRBV6-2/TRBV6-3; j_gene: TRBJ2-1; CDR3aa: CASRQRAGAYNEQFF; CDR3nt: TGTGCCAGCAGGCAAAGGGCGGGGGCCTACAATGAGCAGTTCTTC
d_gene: -; abundance: few; v_gene: TRBV20-1; j_gene: TRBJ2-4; CDR3aa: CSARGQGGAKNIQYF; CDR3nt: TGCAGTGCTAGAGGGCAGGGCGGTGCCAAAAACATTCAGTACTTC